A selection of T cell receptor beta chains follows, all from one sample in a study of Graves' ophthalmopathy and Graves' hyperthyroidism. TCRdb recomputed calls from the multiplex PCR reads with MiXCR, one row per CDR3 protein. Seen here are 600,000 to 950,000 distinct CDR3 sequences, 40% observed once, and the top ten hold 44%. The source material was peripheral blood. These receptors all come from an adult man with Graves' ophthalmopathy. The CDR3 runs from the conserved cysteine through the conserved F or W. Each record gives: D gene, J gene, clone size, V gene, CDR3 DNA, CDR3 protein. A D gene is named only where the DNA matches it firmly. The size field is filled for only some rows; it gives once, few, many or a size class.

d_gene: NA; j_gene: TRBJ1-4; abundance: NA; v_gene: TRBV25-1; CDR3nt: TGTGCCAGCAGTGATAGTGCCGGGGGGAAACTGTTTTTT; CDR3aa: CASSDSAGGKLFF
d_gene: NA; j_gene: TRBJ1-2; abundance: NA; v_gene: TRBV2; CDR3nt: TGTGCCAGCTCACCAAAGTTGGGACCCTCGGCAAACTATGGCTACACCTTC; CDR3aa: CASSPKLGPSANYGYTF
d_gene: NA; j_gene: TRBJ1-5; abundance: NA; v_gene: TRBV7-3; CDR3nt: TGCGCCAGCAGCCAAGATCGCGACGTCTCAGGCAATCAGCCCCAGCATTTT; CDR3aa: CASSQDRDVSGNQPQHF
d_gene: NA; j_gene: TRBJ2-5; abundance: NA; v_gene: TRBV20-1; CDR3nt: TGCAGTGCTCAACCCGGGTCCCTAAGAGGAGAGACCCAGTACTTC; CDR3aa: CSAQPGSLRGETQYF
d_gene: NA; j_gene: TRBJ2-2; abundance: many; v_gene: TRBV7-2; CDR3nt: TGTGCCAGCAGCCCCGCCGCGGCAGGGCTTGGCGGGGAGCTGTTTTTT; CDR3aa: CASSPAAAGLGGELFF
d_gene: NA; j_gene: TRBJ2-7; abundance: once; v_gene: TRBV10-3; CDR3nt: TGTGCCAGCCGACCGGGGGCTGCCACCTACGAGCAGTACTTC; CDR3aa: CASRPGAATYEQYF
d_gene: TRBD1; j_gene: TRBJ1-2; abundance: many; v_gene: TRBV2; CDR3nt: TGTGCCAGCTCCGGAGTGGCAGGGGGCAAGTATGGCTACACCTTC; CDR3aa: CASSGVAGGKYGYTF
d_gene: NA; j_gene: TRBJ1-2; abundance: NA; v_gene: TRBV11-1; CDR3nt: TGTGCCAGCAGCTCACCAAACAGGGCTGCTGGCTACACCTTC; CDR3aa: CASSSPNRAAGYTF
d_gene: NA; j_gene: TRBJ1-5; abundance: many; v_gene: TRBV7-9; CDR3nt: TGTGCCAGCAGCCGGCACGGTGGGGGGGAGGGCAATCAGCCCCAGCATTTT; CDR3aa: CASSRHGGGEGNQPQHF
d_gene: NA; j_gene: TRBJ1-3; abundance: NA; v_gene: TRBV28; CDR3nt: TGTGCCAACACTACAAGGGACACCATATATTTT; CDR3aa: CANTTRDTIYF
d_gene: NA; j_gene: TRBJ1-4; abundance: many; v_gene: TRBV12-3/TRBV12-4; CDR3nt: TGTGCCAGCAGTTTTAGAGGCCTCGAACTGTTTTTT; CDR3aa: CASSFRGLELFF
d_gene: TRBD1; j_gene: TRBJ1-1; abundance: NA; v_gene: TRBV12-3/TRBV12-4; CDR3nt: TGTGCCAGCAGTCTATTGACAGGGCCGCAAGCTTTCTTT; CDR3aa: CASSLLTGPQAFF
d_gene: TRBD1; j_gene: TRBJ1-2; abundance: NA; v_gene: TRBV10-3; CDR3nt: TGTGCCAGCGGACAGACAGGGTCCTTTGGCTACACCTTC; CDR3aa: CASGQTGSFGYTF
d_gene: NA; j_gene: TRBJ1-4; abundance: many; v_gene: TRBV2; CDR3nt: TGTGCCAGCAGTGAGGCAGGGTACGAAAAACTGTTTTTT; CDR3aa: CASSEAGYEKLFF
d_gene: NA; j_gene: TRBJ2-2; abundance: NA; v_gene: TRBV2; CDR3nt: TGTGCCACCGGCTACGCGAACACCGGGGAGCTGTTTTTT; CDR3aa: CATGYANTGELFF
d_gene: NA; j_gene: TRBJ1-6; abundance: once; v_gene: TRBV11-2; CDR3nt: TGTGCCAGCAGATCTACCTCGACAGCTTATAATTCACCCCTCCACTTT; CDR3aa: CASRSTSTAYNSPLHF
d_gene: TRBD1; j_gene: TRBJ2-2; abundance: few; v_gene: TRBV7-9; CDR3nt: TGTGCCAGCAGCTCCCTTAAAGGGACAGGGTCCACCGGGGAGCTGTTTTTT; CDR3aa: CASSSLKGTGSTGELFF
d_gene: TRBD1; j_gene: TRBJ1-2; abundance: many; v_gene: TRBV7-9; CDR3nt: TGTGCCAGCAGCACTGGAAGGCTGAAGGACAGGGGAGATGGCTACACCTTC; CDR3aa: CASSTGRLKDRGDGYTF
d_gene: TRBD2; j_gene: TRBJ2-2; abundance: NA; v_gene: TRBV20-1; CDR3nt: TGCAGTGCTAGAGATCGGCGGGGGGGAACGAACACCGGGGAGCTGTTTTTT; CDR3aa: CSARDRRGGTNTGELFF
d_gene: NA; j_gene: TRBJ1-6; abundance: few; v_gene: TRBV2; CDR3nt: TGTGCCCCGACGATGCAGGGAGTGGGTTCACCCCTCCACTTT; CDR3aa: CAPTMQGVGSPLHF
d_gene: TRBD1; j_gene: TRBJ1-2; abundance: few; v_gene: TRBV15; CDR3nt: TGTGCCACCAGCAGAAACGGGACAGCCTATGGCTACACCTTC; CDR3aa: CATSRNGTAYGYTF
d_gene: NA; j_gene: TRBJ1-2; abundance: NA; v_gene: TRBV25-1; CDR3nt: TGTGCCAGCAGTTTATCCCACAGGGACGGCTACACCTTC; CDR3aa: CASSLSHRDGYTF
d_gene: NA; j_gene: TRBJ1-2; abundance: NA; v_gene: TRBV7-8; CDR3nt: TGTGCCAGCAGCTTATTGGGGGCGGGCTATGGCTACACCTTC; CDR3aa: CASSLLGAGYGYTF
d_gene: NA; j_gene: TRBJ1-4; abundance: few; v_gene: TRBV7-9; CDR3nt: TGTGCCAGCAGCTTGGATGCTAATGGTGAAAAACTGTTTTTT; CDR3aa: CASSLDANGEKLFF
d_gene: NA; j_gene: TRBJ1-1; abundance: few; v_gene: TRBV6-6; CDR3nt: TGTGCCAGCACCTATAGGGGTGATGAAGCTTTCTTT; CDR3aa: CASTYRGDEAFF
d_gene: TRBD1; j_gene: TRBJ1-2; abundance: many; v_gene: TRBV19; CDR3nt: TGTGCCAGTAGTAGAGACAGGGCTGGCTACACCTTC; CDR3aa: CASSRDRAGYTF
d_gene: NA; j_gene: TRBJ2-7; abundance: NA; v_gene: TRBV11-2; CDR3nt: TGTGCCAGCAGCCCACTGGCGGGCAGGGGATACGAGCAGTACTTC; CDR3aa: CASSPLAGRGYEQYF
d_gene: TRBD2; j_gene: TRBJ2-5; abundance: NA; v_gene: TRBV9; CDR3nt: TGTGCCAGCCGCGAGGGGCGGACTAGCGGGCCGGAGACCCAGTACTTC; CDR3aa: CASREGRTSGPETQYF
d_gene: NA; j_gene: TRBJ2-5; abundance: NA; v_gene: TRBV10-3; CDR3nt: TGTGCCGGCAGTGAGGTCCAAGAGACCCAGTACTTC; CDR3aa: CAGSEVQETQYF
d_gene: TRBD1; j_gene: TRBJ1-5; abundance: NA; v_gene: TRBV7-2; CDR3nt: TGTGCCAGCAGTGAGACAGGGAGGCCGGACCAGCCCCAGCATTTT; CDR3aa: CASSETGRPDQPQHF
d_gene: TRBD1; j_gene: TRBJ1-2; abundance: NA; v_gene: TRBV5-4; CDR3nt: TGTGCCAGCAGCGGCCAGACAGGGGCCGACTATGGCTACACCTTC; CDR3aa: CASSGQTGADYGYTF
d_gene: TRBD2; j_gene: TRBJ2-3; abundance: NA; v_gene: TRBV24-1; CDR3nt: TGTGCCACCAGTGACCCTAGCGGGGGATCGGCAGATACGCAGTATTTT; CDR3aa: CATSDPSGGSADTQYF